The T cell receptor (beta chain) under discussion was sequenced for a study of response to subunit inactivated influenza vaccine (dated by TCRdb to the late 2010s). General notes on the study: Deep quantitative T cell receptor repertoire profiling was used in the study to track responses to a trivalent subunit inactivated influenza vaccine. Study-wide conclusions, independent of this receptor: The authors proposed that each seasonal influenza vaccination may bring in only a limited number of new T cells.

Looking up the germline V gene yields CDR1 SGHAT and CDR2 FQNNGV. Including cysteine and phenylalanine, the CDR3 has 15 amino acids. The only DNA kept is the CDR3, 45 bases in frame from the first base. The germline ends are 12 bases apart after V is trimmed by 1 base and J by 2 bases. Library preparation was by RT-PCR. Data came from an Illumina HiSeq 2500. TCRdb passed the public sequencing reads through fastp at Q25 and MiXCR, retaining productive beta sequences. Under each unique CDR3 protein, matching rows form one entry showing the most common genes and DNA. This sample has 650,000 to 700,000 distinct CDR3 sequences in its table, and 15% to 19% of those were observed once. Around 10% of the sample lies in the top ten. In the case of this clonotype: The clone's antigen remains unknown. Per-nucleotide qualities are absent, and no much larger clonotype sits a single base away.

The source is a man over 45 who received an inactivated influenza vaccine. Donor details come from another sample of the same person, matched by shared clones. The chain links TRBV11-2 with TRBJ2-7; the D segment cannot be called with confidence. This specimen was PBMCs from blood, taken roughly 13 days after vaccination. The sequenced DNA: TGTGCCAGCAGCTTAGCCCCTGGCACCGCCTACGAGCAGTACTTC. The encoded protein is CASSLAPGTAYEQYF. With the rest looked up from the reference TRBV11-2 and TRBJ2-7 genes rather than sequenced, the full variable domain is EAGVAQSPRYKIIEKRQSVAFWCNPISGHATLYWYQQILGQGPKLLIQFQNNGVVDDSQLPKDRFSAERLKGVDSTLKIQPAKLEDSAVYLCASSLAPGTAYEQYFGPGTRLTVT.